Listed below are T cell receptor beta chains from one sample, sequenced in a study of cytomegalovirus exposure and HLA in healthy donors. Assay: immunoSEQ multiplex PCR; the TCRdb copy retains only in-frame clones and omits some. The sample contains over 150,000 clones, just under 80% of which appear only once. Sequenced input: PBMCs. The receptors come from a woman aged 45-59 years in good health and CMV-seronegative. Each CDR3 is given without its conserved first and last residue.

J gene | V gene | CDR3 protein
TRBJ2-5 | TRBV28 | ASNTPGWTSGGAREETQY
TRBJ2-7 | TRBV7-2 | ASSRTLGTGANEQY
TRBJ1-1 | TRBV5-8 | ASMLKGQGNTEAF
TRBJ2-5 | TRBV30 | ARTSGRATETQY
TRBJ2-5 | TRBV5-1 | ASRERLARGQETQY
TRBJ2-5 | TRBV4-2 | ASSPLGGPDRPLYQY
TRBJ2-7 | TRBV30 | AYQTGRGYEQY
TRBJ2-2 | TRBV27 | ASSSDSKQVWRTGELF
TRBJ2-5 | TRBV19 | ASTNRGGAGGETQY
TRBJ2-7 | TRBV11-2 | ASSLVHRVYEQY
TRBJ2-7 | TRBV28 | ASSSYGAQGTSEQY
TRBJ2-7 | TRBV5-4 | ASTLSGGVYEQY
TRBJ1-1 | TRBV2 | ASSESRGSTEAF
TRBJ2-7 | TRBV19 | ASTQTGSDEQY
TRBJ2-5 | TRBV2 | ASSTGDQETQY
TRBJ2-1 | TRBV19 | ASSIPGLVDEQF
TRBJ2-5 | TRBV4-1 | ASSQAGTSNPLGETQY
TRBJ2-5 | TRBV6-1 | ASSEVRDARY
TRBJ2-5 | TRBV28 | ASPQGQETQY
TRBJ1-5 | TRBV10-2 | ASTPDSRQPQH
TRBJ2-1 | TRBV29-1 | SGGRQLNEQF
TRBJ1-5 | TRBV6-1 | ASLFAGQGNQPQH
TRBJ2-1 | TRBV19 | ASSIDLNNRGEQF
TRBJ1-4 | TRBV2 | ASLGWGRGEKLF
TRBJ1-2 | TRBV28 | ASSLTGAGQGGYT
TRBJ2-5 | TRBV28 | ASSLGALNQETQY
TRBJ1-5 | TRBV28 | ASSLGPGGARGNQPQH
TRBJ1-1 | TRBV19 | ASSIRGQGTEAF
TRBJ1-1 | TRBV19 | ASSISWQGEAF
TRBJ2-7 | TRBV29-1 | SVLGQGVEGGRTPYEQY
TRBJ2-6 | TRBV27 | ASRGQGSAGANVLT
TRBJ2-7 | TRBV5-1 | ASRRTEVAYEQY
TRBJ2-1 | TRBV7-3 | ASSFGGSKPEQF
TRBJ2-7 | TRBV2 | ASSEKALAGPPYEQY
TRBJ2-7 | TRBV5-1 | ASSLGYDRVEQY
TRBJ2-5 | TRBV28 | ASSPRQGLGQETQY
TRBJ2-1 | TRBV27 | ASSLWANEQF
TRBJ2-1 | TRBV5-1 | ASSLAMSLSVPSYNEQF
TRBJ1-2 | TRBV5-4 | ASSLDLGEGYGYT
TRBJ1-1 | TRBV19 | ASSLIGNTEAF
TRBJ1-3 | TRBV5-8 | ASSVPGYTIY
TRBJ1-1 | TRBV18 | ASSGQGWSTEAF
TRBJ1-2 | TRBV6-6 | ASSLVPAGGIQGYT
TRBJ2-1 | TRBV27 | ASHKRGLAGGDGYNEQF
TRBJ1-3 | TRBV19 | ASSLEGNTIY
TRBJ1-1 | TRBV11-2 | ASSPDREDTEAF